The 17 T cell receptor beta chains below come from one sample, sequenced in a study of CD8 T cells in ankylosing spondylitis. TCRdb reanalysed the 5' RACE reads using MiXCR and keeps one entry per CDR3 protein. Here the sample spans 250,000 or so distinct CDR3 sequences, 15% to 20% being singletons. The material sequenced was blood, either unsorted or a sorted T cell fraction (not recorded which). The receptors come from a male donor with ankylosing spondylitis or in good health (not recorded which).

This clonotype was observed at least ten times. The rearrangement uses TRBV5-1 and TRBJ2-7; 7 bases agree with TRBD1. The CDR3 spans 14 residues. Germline V CDR1 and CDR2: SGHRS, YFSETQ. V was pared by 3 bases and J by 2 bases, with 5 bases of the junction left unmatched. The CDR3 protein is CASSSGQLTYEQYF. The CDR3 bases are TGCGCCAGCAGCTCGGGACAGCTAACCTACGAGCAGTACTTC. The variable domain in full, completed from reference TRBV5-1 and TRBJ2-7, reads KAGVTQTPRYLIKTRGQQVTLSCSPISGHRSVSWYQQTPGQGLQFLFEYFSETQRNKGNFPGRFSGRQFSNSRSEMNVSTLELGDSALYLCASSSGQLTYEQYFGPGTRLTVT.

This clonotype came up a few times. The V and J genes are TRBV6-1 and TRBJ2-1; no clear D. V lost 10 bases to trimming and J lost 0 bases, with 16 bases between them. The CDR3 totals 15 residues. In germline, CDR1 is MNHNS, CDR2 SASEGT. Here the CDR3 reads CATALMHSSYNEQFF. The CDR3 DNA reads TGTGCCACAGCCCTGATGCACAGCTCCTACAATGAGCAGTTCTTC.

The sample holds a few counts of this clonotype. The chain has TRBV21-1 and TRBJ2-4; the listed D gene, TRBD1, was not tested against the DNA. TRBV21-1 is tagged as a pseudogene. The CDR3 covers 16 residues. Written as DNA, the CDR3 is TGTGCCAGCACCGGGACAGGGGTTGGAGCCAAAAACATTCAGTACTTC. Translated: CASTGTGVGAKNIQYF.

The rearrangement links TRBV28 to TRBJ2-5; 12 bases are shared with TRBD2. Trimming took 6 bases from V and 0 from J; bases not matched to a gene: 11. CDR1 and CDR2 (germline): MDHEN, SYDVKM. CDR3 size: 18 residues. CDR3 DNA: TGTGCCAGCAGCTATGGACTAGCGGGACCGTATAACCAAGAGACCCAGTACTTC. It codes for CASSYGLAGPYNQETQYF.

This clonotype was seen a few times. V is TRBV4-3 and J is TRBJ2-1; 12 bases agree with TRBD2. Germline values: CDR1 LGHNA, CDR2 YSLEER. This CDR3 region has 16 residues. J lost 6 bases, V lost 3 bases, and 6 bases had no gene match. The CDR3 DNA is TGCGCCAGCAGCCAGGGGCTAGCGGGAGGGGGCAATGAGCAGTTCTTC. Translating it yields CASSQGLAGGGNEQFF.

The chain has TRBV29-1 and TRBJ2-1; D unclear. Germline V lookup: CDR1 SQVTM, CDR2 ANQGSEA. Trimming took 4 bases from V and 0 from J, leaving 16 bases between them. The CDR3 loop spans 16 amino acids. The CDR3 reads CSVGRANSYSYNEQFF. The CDR3 DNA sequence: TGCAGCGTTGGTCGGGCTAACTCCTACTCCTACAATGAGCAGTTCTTC.

This clonotype came up a few times. The V call is TRBV12-3 or TRBV12-4, the J call TRBJ2-7, with 11 bases identical to TRBD1. The CDR3 contains 15 residues. V was clipped by 3 bases and J by 7 bases; unmatched bases: 8. In DNA form, the CDR3 reads TGTGCCAGCAGTTTTCGGGACAGGGGGGAAGGTGAGCAGTACTTC. Its protein is CASSFRDRGEGEQYF.

The chain is built from TRBV4-1 and TRBJ2-5; D gene uncertain. The CDR3 spans 21 residues. Germline V gives CDR1 MGHRA, CDR2 YSYEKL. V was shortened by 3 bases and J by 0 bases, with 29 bases between the two germline ends. The CDR3 DNA follows: TGCGCCAGCAGCCAGGCGATAGTCACTCCCAACAGACACACGTACCAAGAGACCCAGTACTTC. Its protein product is CASSQAIVTPNRHTYQETQYF.

Only a few counts were recorded for this clonotype. The chain carries TRBV10-3 and TRBJ2-7, with D possibly being TRBD1 (6 bases). Germline loops: CDR1 ENHRY, CDR2 SYGVKD. This CDR3 has 14 amino acids. V was clipped by 0 bases and J by 3 bases, with 9 bases between them. The CDR3 DNA sequence: TGTGCCATCAGTGAGTCGAAAGGGGGCTACGAGCAGTACTTC. This sequence encodes CAISESKGGYEQYF.

The chain joins TRBV11-2 to TRBJ2-5; D is undetermined. V was shortened by 5 bases and J by 3 bases, with 10 bases between the two germline ends. Germline V gene lookup returns CDR1 SGHAT and CDR2 FQNNGV. The CDR3 is 13 amino acids. DNA of the CDR3: TGTGCCAGCAGCCCTCGGACGGAAGAGACCCAGTACTTC. Translating it yields CASSPRTEETQYF.

This clonotype was observed a few times. The rearrangement joins TRBV7-9 to TRBJ2-7, with 7 bases aligning to TRBD2. The V and J ends lost 5 bases and 5 bases, in that order; junction bases with no gene match: 15. The germline CDR1 and CDR2 sequences are SEHNR and FQNEAQ (reference sequence). This CDR3 spans 16 amino acids. The CDR3 nucleotides read TGTGCCAGCAGCCGAATTGTGGCTAGCGGAAAAAACGAGCAGTACTTC. This gives the protein CASSRIVASGKNEQYF.

The V call is TRBV6-5, the J call TRBJ2-2; D is undetermined. Per the germline V gene, CDR1 is MNHEY and CDR2 is SVGAGI. V was pared by 2 bases and J by 4 bases, with 14 bases between. This CDR3 region has 16 residues. The CDR3 nucleotides read TGTGCCAGCAGTTACGTGATAGAGAGTAGCACCGGGGAGCTGTTTTTT. Protein: CASSYVIESSTGELFF.

This chain joins TRBV12-3 or TRBV12-4 and TRBJ2-7; no clear D gene. The CDR3 is 12 amino acids. V lost 2 bases and J lost 5, with 7 bases in between. CDR3 sequence: CASSLFVHEQYF. CDR3 nucleotides: TGTGCCAGCAGTTTATTTGTGCACGAGCAGTACTTC.

The chain carries TRBV7-8 and TRBJ2-5, with D tentatively TRBD1 (6 bases). The germline CDR1 and CDR2 sequences are SGHVS and FQNEAQ. The CDR3 totals 14 residues. V lost 1 base, J lost 5 bases, and 11 bases lay in between. The CDR3 reads CASSLDRVQETQYF. CDR3 DNA: TGTGCCAGCAGCTTAGACAGGGTCCAGGAGACCCAGTACTTC.

This clonotype has just a few counts. V usage is TRBV4-2 and J usage is TRBJ1-1; no firm D call. The CDR3 runs 14 residues. Between the trimmed V and J ends, which lost 0 bases and 7 bases, there was a span of 12 bases. Germline values: CDR1 LGHNA, CDR2 YNFKEQ. CDR3 in amino acids: CASSQEVAAGEAFF. As DNA, the CDR3 is TGTGCCAGCAGCCAAGAAGTAGCGGCAGGTGAAGCTTTCTTT.

This clonotype appeared once. V gene TRBV11-1 combines with J gene TRBJ1-3; perhaps TRBD1 as D (5 bases). Trimming removed 8 bases at V and 2 bases at J, with 13 bases between. The CDR3 is 14 residues long. CDR1 is SGHAT and CDR2 is FQDESV in the germline V gene (reference sequence). CDR3 sequence: CASGRGKAGNTIYF. In DNA form, the CDR3 reads TGTGCCAGCGGGCGGGGGAAAGCTGGAAACACCATATATTTT.

This clonotype was counted between two and nine times. The rearrangement uses TRBV5-6 and TRBJ2-7, with a possible D match to TRBD1 (5 bases). V lost 4 bases and J lost 2, with 13 bases in between. The V gene's germline CDR1 is SGHDT and CDR2 YYEEEE. The CDR3 loop spans 14 amino acids. CDR3: CASSDAGRAYEQYF. CDR3 in DNA: TGTGCCAGCAGCGACGCCGGCAGGGCCTACGAGCAGTACTTC.